The present entry profiles one T cell receptor beta chain with its context. The antigen this receptor binds is unknown. No much larger clone exists at a distance of one base, and base qualities are not known. The intended sense of this specimen's treatment or condition label: allogeneic hematopoietic cell transplantation with graft depleted of TCRalphabeta T cells and CD19 B cells. Transplant recipients were children who received TCRalphabeta/CD19-depleted allogeneic hematopoietic cell grafts. The record originates from a study of T-cell reconstitution after alpha-beta-depleted transplantation in children listed by TCRdb under 2016. Describing the broader study: T-cell immune reconstitution after TCRalphabeta/CD19-depleted allogeneic hematopoietic cell transplantation in children was quantitatively tracked in the study by means of TCR repertoire profiling.

The method behind the library was PCR. The sequencer listed for this sample is Illumina HiSeq 2500. TCR libraries were prepared with molecular barcoding, using unique molecular identifiers to normalize TCRbeta repertoire quantification. The public reads were quality trimmed at Q25 with fastp and then assembled into clones with MiXCR by TCRdb, keeping productive beta chains. When rows share a CDR3 protein, they turn into one entry using the most common DNA and genes. The sample table shows about 580,000 distinct CDR3 sequences, and more than 20% are seen once. The biggest ten clones account for around an eighth of the sample. What the work shows at the level of the full study, not this receptor alone: About two months after transplant, the apparently early recovery of alphabetaT-cell counts reportedly depended on just several hundred clones that had expanded rapidly and came from non-depleted graft cells. Over subsequent months, a decline in hyperexpanded clone frequencies was noted, and after one year, T-cell counts and TCRbeta diversity were mostly ascribed to newly produced T cells. In some patients, the high TCRbeta diversity seen at day 60 was put down to recipient T cells and intrathymic progenitors that had survived conditioning.

The CDR3 measures 15 amino acids from cysteine to phenylalanine. Only CDR3 DNA is held: 45 bases, read in frame from base 1. V loses 5 bases at its end and J loses 3 bases; junction bases beyond the gene matches: 9. CDR1 MNHEY and CDR2 SMNVEV are derived from the germline V gene (reference sequence). The chain is encoded by TRBV27 joined to TRBJ2-7; 8 bases in between match TRBD2. Specimen: PBMCs, mostly from graft donor cells, collected 360 days after TCRalphabeta/CD19-depleted stem cell transplant. The receptor comes from a boy less than two years old who had a stem cell transplant for acute myeloid leukemia, so the T cells may come from the graft donor. The DNA sequence is TGTGCCAGCAGTCCTCGGACCGGGGGGGTCTACGAGCAGTACTTC. It codes for CASSPRTGGVYEQYF.